What follows are 4 T cell receptor beta chains derived from one specimen sequenced in a study of blood T cell repertoires in COVID-19. TCRdb's table, derived via immunoSEQ multiplex PCR, lists solely in-frame clones and lacks some. The sample holds under 250,000 clones, around 84% seen once. Source material: peripheral blood. These receptor sequences come from a woman in her seventies with active or convalescent COVID-19.

This chain joins TRBV5-4 and TRBJ2-3; D unclear. The CDR3 runs 13 residues. V lost 0 bases and J 6 bases, leaving 8 bases between the germline ends. Germline-derived CDR1 and CDR2 are SGHNT and YYREEE (reference sequence). CDR3 coding DNA: TGTGCCAGCAGCTTGGAGAGGTGGGATACGCAGTATTTT. This encodes CASSLERWDTQYF.

This chain links TRBV4-3 with TRBJ2-1; D is perhaps TRBD1 (5 bases). V was trimmed by 0 bases and J by 8 bases, leaving 8 bases between them. This CDR3 is 13 amino acids long. Germline V gives CDR1 LGHNA, CDR2 YSLEER. CDR3 nucleotides: TGCGCCAGCAGCCAAGATAAGGGGTATGAGCAGTTCTTC. It translates to CASSQDKGYEQFF.

V and J are TRBV10-1 and TRBJ2-3; 8 positions agree with TRBD2. The CDR3 is 20 amino acids. The V and J ends lost 3 bases and 0 bases, in that order; junction bases with no gene match: 17. CDR1 is WNHNN, CDR2 SYGVQD, per germline (reference sequence). CDR3 sequence: CASSEVRGAGVMSSTDTQYF. The CDR3 coding sequence is TGCGCCAGCAGTGAAGTCAGAGGAGCGGGGGTAATGTCTAGCACAGATACGCAGTATTTT.

This clone was observed a single time. This chain links TRBV5-5 with TRBJ1-1; 10 bases are a match to TRBD1. V was clipped by 4 bases and J by 6 bases; unmatched bases: 3. Germline CDR1 reads SGHKS; CDR2 reads YYEKEE (reference sequence). CDR3 length: 13 amino acids. Here the CDR3 DNA reads TGTGCCAGCAGCCGGGACAGGGGCGCTGAAGCTTTCTTT. Its protein is CASSRDRGAEAFF.